This T cell receptor beta chain was identified during a study of blood T cell repertoires in COVID-19 (dated by TCRdb to about 2020). Turning to the overall study: Samples from collaborators originated in the United States, Italy and Spain and spanned both the acute and convalescent phases of COVID-19. The prospective study material was composed of cDNA or gDNA derived from T cells, B-cell-depleted T cells, or PBMCs. Subjects who had been exposed to COVID-19, were actively infected with it, or had recovered from it provided the deeply sampled blood TCRbeta repertoires that made up the dataset. A freely available public database, intended as a resource for researchers studying the immune response to SARS-CoV-2, is where the repertoires were released. The samples were drawn from the first 160 participants of the ongoing ImmuneRACE study and from 1,254 subjects provided by 6 global collaborators. Sample metadata almost always included a de-identified subject ID, COVID-19 status, age in years and sex. HLA class I and class II types, where available, came from metadata supplied by the sample provider rather than from assay-based typing. Overall study outcomes, separate from this receptor: Clinical and demographic metadata were provided uncurated, with the amount varying by source and participant.

Turning to this clone: Its antigen target is currently unknown. No much larger clone exists at a distance of one base, and base qualities are not known.

Whole blood was collected in K2EDTA tubes by collaborating institutions according to the institutions' own protocols. For TCRbeta analysis, collaborators shipped samples in one of three forms: frozen whole blood, isolated PBMCs, or DNA extracted from either of those sample types. TCRbeta CDR3 regions were amplified from genomic DNA by means of the immunoSEQ Assay, a bias-controlled multiplex PCR. Per the source publication's procedure: Nucleated cell counts per sample were estimated from amplification of reference gene primers within the assay. Sequence reads were collapsed and filtered to measure the absolute abundance of every unique TCRbeta CDR3 rearrangement. For each sample, productive Simpson clonality was calculated as the square root of Simpson's diversity index over productive rearrangements. Sourced from immuneACCESS, this table was stored by TCRdb with only in-frame sequences that have V and J called. A share of the clones is absent; for the studies checked, an unresolved V gene accounts for under half, and the remainder has no known explanation. That table gives V, J and clone size, and the DNA gave D and trimming. The sample yields fewer than 200,000 clones; over 80% were counted once. 9.1% of the sample comes from the top ten.

V is pruned by 4 bases and J by 5 bases, leaving 6 bases of the junction without a gene match. Based on the germline V gene (reference sequence), the CDR1 and CDR2 sequences are LNHDA and SQIVND. The CDR3 holds 14 amino acids from the cysteine to the phenylalanine. The sequence is cut down to CDR3 DNA, 42 bases in frame from base 1. The chain uses TRBV19 and TRBJ1-1; 8 central bases correspond to TRBD1. What was sequenced was peripheral blood. This sequence originates from a woman of 80 years or more with active or convalescent COVID-19. The CDR3 corresponds to CASSTGQGNTEAFF. Here is the DNA: TGTGCCAGTAGTACTGGACAGGGAAATACTGAAGCTTTCTTT.